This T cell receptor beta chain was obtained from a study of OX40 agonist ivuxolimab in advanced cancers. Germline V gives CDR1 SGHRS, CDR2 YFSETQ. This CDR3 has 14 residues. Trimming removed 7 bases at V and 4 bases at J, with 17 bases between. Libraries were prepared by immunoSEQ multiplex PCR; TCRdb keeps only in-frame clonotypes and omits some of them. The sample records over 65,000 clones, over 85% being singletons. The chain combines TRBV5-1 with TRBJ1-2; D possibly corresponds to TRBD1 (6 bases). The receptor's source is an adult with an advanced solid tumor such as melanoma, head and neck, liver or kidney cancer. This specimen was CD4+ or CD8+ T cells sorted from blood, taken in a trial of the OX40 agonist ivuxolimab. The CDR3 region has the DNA TGCGCCAGCGTCGGACAGAGTGGGCTCTATGGCTACACCTTC. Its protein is CASVGQSGLYGYTF.